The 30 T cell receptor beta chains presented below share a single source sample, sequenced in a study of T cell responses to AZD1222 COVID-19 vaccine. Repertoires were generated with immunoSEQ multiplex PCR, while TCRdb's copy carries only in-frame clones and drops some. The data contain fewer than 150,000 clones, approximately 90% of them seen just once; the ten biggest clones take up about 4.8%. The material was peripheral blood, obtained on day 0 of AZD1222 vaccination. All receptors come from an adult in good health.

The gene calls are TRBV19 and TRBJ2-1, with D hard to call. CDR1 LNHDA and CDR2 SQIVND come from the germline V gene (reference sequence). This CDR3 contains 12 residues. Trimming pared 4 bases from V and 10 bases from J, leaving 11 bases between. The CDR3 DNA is TGTGCCAGTAGTACAGCACTGGGGGAGCAGTTCTTC. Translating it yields CASSTALGEQFF.

The CDR3 is CASSGTSGRAQTQYF. The CDR3 DNA reads TGTGCCAGTAGTGGTACTAGCGGGAGGGCTCAGACCCAGTACTTC. This chain joins TRBV19 and TRBJ2-5, with 13 positions matching TRBD2. This CDR3 comprises 15 residues. Looked up from germline, CDR1 is LNHDA and CDR2 is SQIVND (reference sequence). Unmatched junction bases numbered 6, after V lost 5 bases and J lost 6 bases.

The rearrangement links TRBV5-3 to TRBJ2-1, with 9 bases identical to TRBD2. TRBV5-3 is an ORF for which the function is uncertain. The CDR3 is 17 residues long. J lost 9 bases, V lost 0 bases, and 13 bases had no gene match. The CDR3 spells CARSLARAPREGPEQFF. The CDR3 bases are TGTGCCAGAAGCTTGGCTAGGGCACCGCGGGAGGGTCCTGAGCAGTTCTTC.

CDR3: CASRSNPVGSSYEQYF. DNA of the CDR3: TGCGCCAGCAGATCCAACCCAGTGGGGAGCTCCTACGAGCAGTACTTC. This rearrangement joins TRBV4-1 to TRBJ2-7, with D tentatively TRBD2 (5 bases). The germline CDR1 and CDR2 sequences are MGHRA and YSYEKL. V lost 6 bases and J lost 0, with 18 bases in between. The CDR3 extends over 16 amino acids.

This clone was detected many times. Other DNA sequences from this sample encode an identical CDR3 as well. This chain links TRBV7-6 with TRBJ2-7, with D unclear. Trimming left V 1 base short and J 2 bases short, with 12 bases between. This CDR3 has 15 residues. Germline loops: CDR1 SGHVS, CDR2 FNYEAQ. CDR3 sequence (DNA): TGTGCCAGCAGCTTAGGGTCTGGCGGAACCTACGAGCAGTACTTC. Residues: CASSLGSGGTYEQYF.

In nucleotides, the CDR3 is TGTGCCAGCAGTACCACGACAGGGTACGCGGGCTACACCTTC. This translates into CASSTTTGYAGYTF. The chain employs TRBV27 and TRBJ1-2; TRBD1 agrees at 7 bases. Trimming cost V 5 bases and J 8 bases; bases outside gene matches: 11. From germline, CDR1 is MNHEY and CDR2 SMNVEV (reference sequence). The CDR3 is made up of 14 amino acids.

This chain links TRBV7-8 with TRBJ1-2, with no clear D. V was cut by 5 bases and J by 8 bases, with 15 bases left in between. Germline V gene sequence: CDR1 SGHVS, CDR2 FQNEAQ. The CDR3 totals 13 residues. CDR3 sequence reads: CASSLHGETGYTF. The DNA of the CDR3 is TGTGCCAGCAGCCTACACGGAGAGACGGGCTACACCTTC.

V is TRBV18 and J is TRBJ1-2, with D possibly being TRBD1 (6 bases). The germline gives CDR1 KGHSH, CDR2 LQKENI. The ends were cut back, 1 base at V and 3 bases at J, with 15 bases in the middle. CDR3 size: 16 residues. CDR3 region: CASSPRPRGADYGYTF. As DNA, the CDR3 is TGTGCCAGCTCACCACGGCCCCGGGGGGCCGACTATGGCTACACCTTC.

CDR3 sequence reads: CASSLVWTGSEYEQYF. In DNA form, the CDR3 reads TGTGCCAGCAGCTTAGTTTGGACAGGGAGCGAGTACGAGCAGTACTTC. The chain employs TRBV7-2 and TRBJ2-7; 8 positions agree with TRBD1. Germline V gives CDR1 SGHTA, CDR2 FQGNSA. This CDR3 is built from 16 residues. J gave up 4 bases and V 1 base, and 9 bases lay outside the gene matches.

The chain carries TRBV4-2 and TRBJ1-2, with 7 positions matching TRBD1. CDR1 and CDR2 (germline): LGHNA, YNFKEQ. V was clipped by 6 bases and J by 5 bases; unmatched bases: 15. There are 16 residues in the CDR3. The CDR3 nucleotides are TGTGCCAGCAGGCCTCAGGGGGGCCCCTCGCTATATGGCTACACCTTC. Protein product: CASRPQGGPSLYGYTF.

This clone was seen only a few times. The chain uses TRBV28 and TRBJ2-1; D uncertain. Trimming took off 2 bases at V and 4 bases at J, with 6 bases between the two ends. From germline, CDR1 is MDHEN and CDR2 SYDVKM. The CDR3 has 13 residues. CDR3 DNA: TGTGCCAGCAGTTTAAGCCCATACAATGAGCAGTTCTTC. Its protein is CASSLSPYNEQFF.

In nucleotides, the CDR3 is TGTGCCAGCAGCTTAGCGAGTACTAGGGGCAATGAGCAGTTCTTC. This codes for CASSLASTRGNEQFF. The chain couples TRBV7-6 to TRBJ2-1; possibly TRBD1 or TRBD2 for D (5 bases each). CDR1 is SGHVS and CDR2 is FNYEAQ in the germline V gene. V was shortened by 0 bases and J by 6 bases, with 12 bases between the two germline ends. The CDR3 covers 15 residues. Full variable domain (missing parts from reference TRBV7-6 and TRBJ2-1): GAGVSQSPRYKVTKRGQDVALRCDPISGHVSLYWYRQALGQGPEFLTYFNYEAQQDKSGLPNDRFSAERPEGSISTLTIQRTEQRDSAMYRCASSLASTRGNEQFFGPGTRLTVL.

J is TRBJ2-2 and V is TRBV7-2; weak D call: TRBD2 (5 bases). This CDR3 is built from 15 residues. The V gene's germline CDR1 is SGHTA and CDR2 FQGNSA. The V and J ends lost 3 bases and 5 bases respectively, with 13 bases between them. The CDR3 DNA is TGTGCCAGCAGCTTTGGACTTCTGTTAACCGGGGAGCTGTTTTTT. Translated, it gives CASSFGLLLTGELFF.

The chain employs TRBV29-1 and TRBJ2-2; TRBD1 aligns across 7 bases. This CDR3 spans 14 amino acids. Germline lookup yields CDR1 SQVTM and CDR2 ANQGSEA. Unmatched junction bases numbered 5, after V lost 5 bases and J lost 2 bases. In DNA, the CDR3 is TGCAGCGTTTGCGACAGGGTTAACACCGGGGAGCTGTTTTTT. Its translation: CSVCDRVNTGELFF.

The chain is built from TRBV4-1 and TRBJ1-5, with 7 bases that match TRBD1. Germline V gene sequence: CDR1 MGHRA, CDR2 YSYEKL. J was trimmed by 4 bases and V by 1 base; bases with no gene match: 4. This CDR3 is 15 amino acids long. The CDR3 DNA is TGCGCCAGCAGCCAAGTAGTGACAGGGAATCAGCCCCAGCATTTT. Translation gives CASSQVVTGNQPQHF.

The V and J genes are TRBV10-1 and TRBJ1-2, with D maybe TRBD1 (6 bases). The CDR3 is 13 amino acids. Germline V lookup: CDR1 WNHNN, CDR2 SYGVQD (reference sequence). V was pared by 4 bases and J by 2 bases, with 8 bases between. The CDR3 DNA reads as TGCGCCAGCAGTGGGACAGCAAACTATGGCTACACCTTC. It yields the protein CASSGTANYGYTF.

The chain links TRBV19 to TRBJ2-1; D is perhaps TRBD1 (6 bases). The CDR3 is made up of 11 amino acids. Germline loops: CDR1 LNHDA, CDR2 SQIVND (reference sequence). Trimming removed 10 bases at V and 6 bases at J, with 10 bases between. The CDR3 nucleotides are TGTGCCACCCTAGGGGGCAATGAGCAGTTCTTC. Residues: CATLGGNEQFF.

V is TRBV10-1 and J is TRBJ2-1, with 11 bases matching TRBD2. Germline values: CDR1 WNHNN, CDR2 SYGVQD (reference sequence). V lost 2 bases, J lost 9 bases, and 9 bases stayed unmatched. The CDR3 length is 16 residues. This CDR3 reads CASSEVGIAGGGEQFF. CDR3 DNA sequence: TGCGCCAGCAGTGAGGTCGGGATAGCGGGAGGGGGTGAGCAGTTCTTC.

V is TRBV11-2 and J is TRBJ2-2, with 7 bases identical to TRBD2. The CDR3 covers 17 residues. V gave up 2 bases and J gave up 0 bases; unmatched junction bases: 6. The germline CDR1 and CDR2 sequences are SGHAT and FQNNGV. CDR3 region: CASSLLGGTANTGELFF. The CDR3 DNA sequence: TGTGCCAGCAGCTTATTGGGGGGGACGGCGAACACCGGGGAGCTGTTTTTT.

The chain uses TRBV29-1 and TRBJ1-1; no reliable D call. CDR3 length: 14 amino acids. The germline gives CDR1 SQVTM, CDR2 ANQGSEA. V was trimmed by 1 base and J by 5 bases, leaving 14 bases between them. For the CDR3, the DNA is TGCAGCGTTGAAGCGCGGAATTGGGCAACTGAAGCTTTCTTT. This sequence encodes CSVEARNWATEAFF.

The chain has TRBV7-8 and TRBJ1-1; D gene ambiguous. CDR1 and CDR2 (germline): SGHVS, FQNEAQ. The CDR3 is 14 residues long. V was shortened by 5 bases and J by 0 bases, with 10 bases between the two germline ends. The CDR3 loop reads CASSPAGLNTEAFF. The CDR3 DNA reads TGTGCCAGCAGCCCCGCGGGGTTGAACACTGAAGCTTTCTTT.

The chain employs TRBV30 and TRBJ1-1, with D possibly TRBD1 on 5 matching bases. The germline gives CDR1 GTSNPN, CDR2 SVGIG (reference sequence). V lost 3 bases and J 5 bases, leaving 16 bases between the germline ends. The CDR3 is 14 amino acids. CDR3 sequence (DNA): TGTGCCTGGAGCGATGACGGGGCTTTGACTGAAGCTTTCTTT. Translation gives CAWSDDGALTEAFF. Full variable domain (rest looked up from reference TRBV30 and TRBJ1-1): SQTIHQWPATLVQPVGSPLSLECTVEGTSNPNLYWYRQAAGRGLQLLFYSVGIGQISSEVPQNLSASRPQDRQFILSSKKLLLSDSGFYLCAWSDDGALTEAFFGQGTRLTVV.

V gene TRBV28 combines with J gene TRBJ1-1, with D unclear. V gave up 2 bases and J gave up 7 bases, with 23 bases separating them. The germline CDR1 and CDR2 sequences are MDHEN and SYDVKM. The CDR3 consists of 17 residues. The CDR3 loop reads CASSLVTIRGPTSEAFF. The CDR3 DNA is TGTGCCAGCAGTTTAGTTACCATTAGAGGACCGACTAGTGAAGCTTTCTTT.

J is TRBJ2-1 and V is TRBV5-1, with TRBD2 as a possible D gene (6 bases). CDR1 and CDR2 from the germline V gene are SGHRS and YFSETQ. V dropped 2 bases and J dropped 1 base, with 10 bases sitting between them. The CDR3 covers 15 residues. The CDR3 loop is CASSFRDSSYNEQFF. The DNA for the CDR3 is TGCGCCAGCAGCTTCAGGGACTCATCCTACAATGAGCAGTTCTTC.

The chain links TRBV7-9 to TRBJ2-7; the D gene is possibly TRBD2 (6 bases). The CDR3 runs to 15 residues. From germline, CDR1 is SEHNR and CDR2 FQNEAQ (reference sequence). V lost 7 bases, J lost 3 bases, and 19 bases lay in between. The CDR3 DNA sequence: TGTGCCAGCAATGTGGGCGGACGGCGGGACTACGAGCAGTACTTC. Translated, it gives CASNVGGRRDYEQYF.

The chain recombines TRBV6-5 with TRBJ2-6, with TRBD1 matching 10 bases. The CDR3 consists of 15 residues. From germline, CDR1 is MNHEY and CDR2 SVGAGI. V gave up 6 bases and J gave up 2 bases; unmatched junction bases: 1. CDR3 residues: CASRDRGPGANVLTF. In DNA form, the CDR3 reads TGTGCCAGCAGAGACAGGGGGCCTGGGGCCAACGTCCTGACTTTC.

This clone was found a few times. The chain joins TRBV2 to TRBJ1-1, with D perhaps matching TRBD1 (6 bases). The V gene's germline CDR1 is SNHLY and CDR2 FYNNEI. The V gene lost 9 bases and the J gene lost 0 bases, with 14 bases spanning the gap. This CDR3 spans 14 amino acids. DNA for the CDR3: TGTGCCAGTACAAGGGGGGGCTTGAACACTGAAGCTTTCTTT. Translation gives CASTRGGLNTEAFF.

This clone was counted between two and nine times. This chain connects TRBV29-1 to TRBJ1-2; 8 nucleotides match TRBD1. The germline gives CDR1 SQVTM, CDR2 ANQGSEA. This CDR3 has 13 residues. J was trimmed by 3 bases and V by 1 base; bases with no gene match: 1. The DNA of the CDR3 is TGCAGCGTTGAAGGGACAGGGTACTATGGCTACACCTTC. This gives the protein CSVEGTGYYGYTF.

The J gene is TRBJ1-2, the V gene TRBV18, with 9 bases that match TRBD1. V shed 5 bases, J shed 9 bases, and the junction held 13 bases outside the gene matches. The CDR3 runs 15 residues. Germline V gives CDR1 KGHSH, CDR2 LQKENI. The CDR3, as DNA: TGTGCCAGCTCATCATCCGGGACAGGGCTTGATCGCTACACCTTC. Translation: CASSSSGTGLDRYTF.

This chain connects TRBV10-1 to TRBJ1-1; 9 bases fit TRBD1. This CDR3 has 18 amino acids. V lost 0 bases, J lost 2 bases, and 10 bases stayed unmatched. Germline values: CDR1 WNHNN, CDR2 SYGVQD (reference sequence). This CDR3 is CASSESTGTGGLNTEAFF. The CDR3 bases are TGCGCCAGCAGTGAGTCAACGGGAACAGGGGGCCTCAACACTGAAGCTTTCTTT.